This T cell receptor beta chain comes out of a study of blood T cells in healthy people across ages. General study findings and limits: Fewer expanded clones and more diversity marked long-lived versus aged donors. One million T cells yielded diversity estimates that were considered underestimates. Older individuals had lower TCR beta diversity per million T cells (the decline was roughly linear).

V lost 3 bases and J lost 7; bases outside the gene matches: 5. Per the germline V gene, CDR1 is DFQATT and CDR2 is SNEGSKA (reference sequence). This CDR3 contains 12 residues. Together with a sample-barcoded 5' primer, a J-beta primer mix was included in a second PCR lasting about 7 to 12 cycles. Researchers report that a template-switch adaptor with 12 random nucleotides tagged each cDNA molecule. TCRdb called the 5' RACE reads again in MiXCR, with one record for every CDR3 protein. Among about 760,000 distinct CDR3 sequences listed, roughly three fifths were seen once. As for this clonotype: The target antigen is unknown.

The sample comprised blood. This rearrangement joins TRBV20-1 to TRBJ2-7; 8 bases are a match to TRBD1. This TCR was sampled from a man aged 40-49 years in good health. The CDR3 reads CSARTGAQEQYF. CDR3 DNA sequence: TGCAGTGCTAGGACAGGGGCTCAGGAGCAGTACTTC.